A single sample is the source of the 2 T cell receptor beta chains below, sequenced in a study of lymphopenia after photon versus proton radiotherapy. TCRdb keeps only in-frame clones here, not all; method: immunoSEQ multiplex PCR. The data contain around 23,000 clones, 80% to 95% of them seen just once; the ten biggest clones take up 9.4%. Sequenced here: peripheral blood, sampled from a patient treated with proton-based radiotherapy. Every receptor here comes from a woman between 65 and 79 years old with pancreatic cancer. Some clones in this sample may be carry-over from other donors' samples.

This chain connects TRBV5-1 to TRBJ2-2, with D tentatively TRBD1 (7 bases). CDR3 length: 16 amino acids. CDR1 and CDR2 (germline): SGHRS, YFSETQ. Trimming pared 2 bases from V and 5 bases from J, leaving 16 bases between. In DNA form, the CDR3 reads TGCGCCAGCAGCTTTTTTCAGGGGGGAAATACCGGGGAGCTGTTTTTT. Translated, it gives CASSFFQGGNTGELFF.

In DNA, the CDR3 is TGTGCCAGCAGCCTAAGGACAGTCGATACCGGGGAGCTGTTTTTT. Residues: CASSLRTVDTGELFF. The V call is TRBV11-2, the J call TRBJ2-2; tentative D call: TRBD1 (6 bases). CDR3 length equals 15 residues. Germline V gene data show CDR1 as SGHAT and CDR2 as FQNNGV. The germline V and J ends were trimmed by 5 bases and 5 bases, with 15 bases remaining between them.